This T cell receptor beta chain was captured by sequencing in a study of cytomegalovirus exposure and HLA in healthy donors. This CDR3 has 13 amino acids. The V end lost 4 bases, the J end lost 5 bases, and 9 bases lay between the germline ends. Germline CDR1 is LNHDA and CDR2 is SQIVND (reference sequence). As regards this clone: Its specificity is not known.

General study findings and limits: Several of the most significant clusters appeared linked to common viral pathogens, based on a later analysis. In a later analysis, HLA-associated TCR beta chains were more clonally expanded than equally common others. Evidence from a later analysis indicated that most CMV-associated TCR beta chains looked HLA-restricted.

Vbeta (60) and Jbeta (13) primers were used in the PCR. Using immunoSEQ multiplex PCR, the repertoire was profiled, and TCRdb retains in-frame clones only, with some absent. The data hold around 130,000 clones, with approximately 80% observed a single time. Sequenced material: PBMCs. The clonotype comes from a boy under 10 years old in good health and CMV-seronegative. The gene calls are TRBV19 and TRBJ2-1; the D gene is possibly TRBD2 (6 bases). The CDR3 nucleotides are TGTGCCAGTAGTACAGGACTAAACAATGAGCAGTTCTTC. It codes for CASSTGLNNEQFF.